Listed here are 6 T cell receptor beta chains from one sample, sequenced in a study of T-cell memory formation after mild COVID-19 (dated by TCRdb to 2020 to 2023). Libraries were made using 5' RACE. Sequencing relied on an Illumina NovaSeq 6000. The public sequencing data were trimmed at Q25 with fastp and processed into clonotypes with MiXCR by TCRdb, which kept only in-frame beta chains. Every distinct CDR3 protein forms one entry, paired with its most common genes and DNA. The sample table holds over 350,000 distinct CDR3 sequences, of which about 24% were seen once. Around 8.7% of the sample is held by the ten biggest clonotypes. The sequencing input was PBMCs or a T cell subset sorted from them (not recorded which). The receptor source for this set is an adult woman who had mild COVID-19 (a few samples of this study predate the infection). The sample titles of this study are shuffled in the database, so cell type and time point are left out; the donor was told from shared clones.

This clonotype appeared a few times. The V gene is TRBV5-1, the J gene TRBJ2-1; D gene unclear. V lost 1 base and J 5 bases, leaving 13 bases between the germline ends. The CDR3 extends over 15 amino acids. Looked up from germline, CDR1 is SGHRS and CDR2 is YFSETQ. CDR3 protein: CASSLNSRPDNEQFF. The CDR3 coding sequence is TGCGCCAGCAGCTTGAACAGTCGACCAGACAATGAGCAGTTCTTC.

V and J are TRBV5-4 and TRBJ2-3; TRBD1 or TRBD2 may be the D gene (6 bases each). The CDR3 consists of 15 residues. Germline CDR1 SGHNT, CDR2 YYREEE (reference sequence). Trimming removed 0 bases from V and 2 bases from J, with 10 bases in between. CDR3 protein: CASSLDRGPTDTQYF. The DNA of the CDR3 is TGTGCCAGCAGCTTGGATCGGGGGCCCACAGATACGCAGTATTTT.

The CDR3 nucleotides read TGTGCCTGGAGTCCCGGGTCTGGAAACACCATATATTTT. Protein sequence: CAWSPGSGNTIYF. The chain joins TRBV30 to TRBJ1-3; D is uncertain. The CDR3 sequence is 13 residues long. The V end was cut by 2 bases, the J end by 1 base, with 6 bases between. Germline V gene sequence: CDR1 GTSNPN, CDR2 SVGIG (reference sequence). The variable domain in full, with the rest retrieved from reference TRBV30 and TRBJ1-3, is SQTIHQWPATLVQPVGSPLSLECTVEGTSNPNLYWYRQAAGRGLQLLFYSVGIGQISSEVPQNLSASRPQDRQFILSSKKLLLSDSGFYLCAWSPGSGNTIYFGEGSWLTVV.

This clonotype was counted a few times. The conserved phenylalanine or tryptophan normally closing the CDR3 is absent here, so this likely arose from a read error. The rearrangement uses TRBV7-7 and TRBJ2-7; TRBD1 agrees at 9 bases. Germline trimming cut 3 bases from V and 9 bases from J; bases unmatched to any gene: 9. The CDR3 length is 14 residues. From germline, CDR1 is SSHAT and CDR2 FNYEAQ (reference sequence). Here the CDR3 DNA reads TGTGCCAGCAGCTTCCGGACAGGGGCCCCAGGGCAGTACCTC. Its translation: CASSFRTGAPGQYL.

Concerning this clonotype: A junction boundary mismatches the germline segment, possibly from a read error. The chain carries TRBV7-9 and TRBJ2-7, with 10 bases fitting TRBD2. The CDR3 is 15 amino acids. Germline CDR1 and CDR2: SEHNR and FQNEAQ (reference sequence). In nucleotides, the CDR3 is TGTGCCAGCAGGGCCCCTAGCGGGGGCTCCGACGAGCAGTACTTC. Translation: CASRAPSGGSDEQYF. The full variable domain, with the rest looked up from reference TRBV7-9 and TRBJ2-7, is DTGVSQNPRHKITKRGQNVTFRCDPISEHNRLYWYRQTLGQGPEFLTYFQNEAQLEKSRLLSDRFSAERPKGSFSTLEIQRTEQGDSAMYLCASRAPSGGSDEQYFGPGTRLTVT.

The chain carries TRBV29-1 and TRBJ2-5, with 7 bases lining up with TRBD1. The ends lost 4 bases at V and 4 bases at J; junction bases unmatched: 9. Germline CDR1 and CDR2: SQVTM and ANQGSEA. This CDR3 comprises 14 residues. This CDR3 is CSVVRQGFAETQYF. CDR3 coding DNA: TGCAGCGTTGTTCGACAGGGATTCGCAGAGACCCAGTACTTC.